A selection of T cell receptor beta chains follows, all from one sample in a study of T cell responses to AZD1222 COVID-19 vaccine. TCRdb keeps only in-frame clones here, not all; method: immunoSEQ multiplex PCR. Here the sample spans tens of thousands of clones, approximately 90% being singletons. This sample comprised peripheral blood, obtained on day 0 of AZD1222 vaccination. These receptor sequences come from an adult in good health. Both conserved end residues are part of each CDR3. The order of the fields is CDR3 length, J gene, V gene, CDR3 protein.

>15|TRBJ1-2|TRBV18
CASSGDGVVNYGYTF
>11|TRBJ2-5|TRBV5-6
CASSLRETQYF
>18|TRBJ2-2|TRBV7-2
CASSSPFLAGVLTGELFF
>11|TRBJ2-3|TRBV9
CASSRTDTQYF
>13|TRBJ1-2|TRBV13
CASSSGANYGYTF
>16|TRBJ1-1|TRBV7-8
CASSAQNRIMNTEAFF
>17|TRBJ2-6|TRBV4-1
CASSQDLYQGGANVLTF
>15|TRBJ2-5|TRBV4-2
CASRSPSSPRATQYF
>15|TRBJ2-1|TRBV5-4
CASSLDYGGTDEQFF
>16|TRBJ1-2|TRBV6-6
CASSYPTTGSRYGYTF
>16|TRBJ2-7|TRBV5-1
CASSLGSTSSSYEQYF
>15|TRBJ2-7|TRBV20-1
CSASSGRGQFDEQYF
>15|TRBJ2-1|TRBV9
CASSVEGTGGSEQFF
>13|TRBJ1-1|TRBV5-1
CASTEQMNTEAFF
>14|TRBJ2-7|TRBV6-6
CASSYSGLTYEQYF
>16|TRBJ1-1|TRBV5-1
CASSLAQGNMNTEAFF
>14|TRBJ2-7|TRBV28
CASILTGSPYEQYF
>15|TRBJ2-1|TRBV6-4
CASSDLAGNNNEQFF
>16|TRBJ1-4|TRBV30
CAWMGQLGATNEKLFF
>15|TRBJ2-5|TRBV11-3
CASSPGTSGQETQYF
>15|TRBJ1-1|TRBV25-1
CASSEYWDSYTEAFF
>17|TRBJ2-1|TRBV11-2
CASSLTSGSSSYNEQFF
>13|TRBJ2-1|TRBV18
CASSPRAGDEQFF